These 14 T cell receptor beta chains originate from one sample sequenced in a study of blood T cell repertoires in COVID-19. Assay used: immunoSEQ multiplex PCR; TCRdb lists only in-frame clones, some missing. The table has 250,000 to 300,000 clones, 65% to 90% seen once. Sequencing was performed on peripheral blood. These receptors came from a man aged 25 to 40 with active or convalescent COVID-19.

This clone has only one observation. The gene calls are TRBV11-2 and TRBJ1-2, with no clear D. The germline V gene has CDR1 SGHAT and CDR2 FQNNGV. This CDR3 has 13 amino acids. Trimming pared 1 base from V and 7 bases from J, leaving 10 bases between. The CDR3 nucleotides are TGTGCCAGCAGCTTAGGTCTGGCGGGTGGCTACACCTTC. Translation: CASSLGLAGGYTF.

Points on this clone: Its ends do not fully match the called genes, so a read error is possible. The chain is built from TRBV4-1 and TRBJ2-5; 8 bases line up with TRBD2. This CDR3 has 15 amino acids. Germline CDR1 is MGHRA and CDR2 is YSYEKL. The CDR3 spells CASSQDLLLTSEAHF. CDR3 nucleotide sequence: TGCGCCAGCAGCCAAGATCTCCTTCTGACTAGCGAGGCGCACTTC.

J is TRBJ2-3 and V is TRBV6-5; maybe TRBD2 (6 bases). The V and J ends lost 4 bases and 8 bases respectively, with 16 bases between them. The CDR3 runs to 14 residues. Germline V gene lookup returns CDR1 MNHEY and CDR2 SVGAGI. CDR3 sequence reads: CASSLRREHGTQYF. CDR3 coding DNA: TGTGCCAGCAGTTTACGGAGGGAACACGGTACGCAGTATTTT.

The chain couples TRBV5-1 to TRBJ1-2; D is possibly TRBD1 (5 bases). Trimming shortened V by 0 bases and J by 4 bases, and 7 bases separated the two germline ends. The germline gives CDR1 SGHRS, CDR2 YFSETQ. This CDR3 has 13 residues. The CDR3: CASSLGQIYGYTF. CDR3 DNA sequence: TGCGCCAGCAGCTTGGGACAGATCTATGGCTACACCTTC.

The chain joins TRBV6-5 to TRBJ2-1, with 7 bases identical to TRBD2. The CDR3 runs 14 residues. CDR1 is MNHEY and CDR2 is SVGAGI in the germline V gene. V lost 6 bases and J lost 5; bases outside the gene matches: 7. CDR3 coding DNA: TGTGCCAGCAGCCTAGCGGTAACGAACAATGAGCAGTTCTTC. Its translation is CASSLAVTNNEQFF.

The V call is TRBV6-5, the J call TRBJ2-5; 10 nucleotides line up with TRBD2. V trimming: 4 bases; J trimming: 2 bases; junction bases outside the gene matches: 4. The CDR3 is 15 amino acids. Germline CDR1 MNHEY, CDR2 SVGAGI. The CDR3 nucleotides are TGTGCCAGCAGTTCACTAGCGGGGCGGCAAGAGACCCAGTACTTC. Its translation is CASSSLAGRQETQYF.

This chain uses TRBV19 with TRBJ1-1; 8 bases match TRBD1. The CDR3 loop spans 12 amino acids. V was clipped by 11 bases and J by 5 bases; unmatched bases: 7. The germline V gene has CDR1 LNHDA and CDR2 SQIVND (reference sequence). The CDR3 region is CACTGGVTEAFF. CDR3 nucleotide sequence: TGTGCCTGCACAGGGGGAGTGACTGAAGCTTTCTTT.

The rearrangement links TRBV28 to TRBJ1-2; 11 nucleotides match TRBD1. The CDR3 consists of 13 residues. Germline assignment: CDR1 MDHEN and CDR2 SYDVKM. CDR3 amino acids: CATDRGRLGGYTF. The DNA of the CDR3 is TGTGCTACGGACAGGGGGCGTCTTGGTGGCTACACCTTC.

The chain has TRBV25-1 and TRBJ2-3, with D uncertain. The CDR3 has 15 amino acids. V gave up 0 bases and J gave up 2 bases, with 9 bases separating them. CDR1 and CDR2 (germline): MGHDK, SYGVNS. The CDR3 spells CASSEYLGNTDTQYF. CDR3 sequence (DNA): TGTGCCAGCAGTGAATATTTGGGCAACACAGATACGCAGTATTTT.

V is TRBV2 and J is TRBJ1-2; TRBD1 matches 7 bases. The CDR3 runs 13 residues. Germline loops: CDR1 SNHLY, CDR2 FYNNEI. V shed 3 bases, J shed 4 bases, and the junction held 2 bases outside the gene matches. CDR3 DNA: TGTGCCAGCAGTGACACAGGGGTCTATGGCTACACCTTC. Its protein product is CASSDTGVYGYTF.

The J gene is TRBJ1-4, the V gene TRBV7-2; D not resolved. With 0 bases removed from V and 0 bases from J, the gap between germline ends came to 8 bases. The CDR3 is 16 amino acids. Per germline, CDR1 SGHTA and CDR2 FQGNSA. The CDR3 region has the DNA TGTGCCAGCAGCTTAGCCCGAGGTACAACTAATGAAAAACTGTTTTTT. Protein sequence: CASSLARGTTNEKLFF. The full variable domain, its missing parts supplied by reference TRBV7-2 and TRBJ1-4, is GAGVSQSPSNKVTEKGKDVELRCDPISGHTALYWYRQSLGQGLEFLIYFQGNSAPDKSGLPSDRFSAERTGGSVSTLTIQRTQQEDSAVYLCASSLARGTTNEKLFFGSGTQLSVL.

In this sample, this clone turned up a few times. This chain uses TRBV2 with TRBJ1-3; D ambiguous. Trimming left V 4 bases short and J 0 bases short, with 10 bases between. The CDR3 sequence is 15 residues long. Germline V gene data show CDR1 as SNHLY and CDR2 as FYNNEI. CDR3 in DNA: TGTGCCAGCAGTGTGTCAGATCACTCTGGAAACACCATATATTTT. Its protein is CASSVSDHSGNTIYF.

Concerning this clone itself: The same CDR3 can be traced to other DNA sequences in this sample. J is TRBJ1-2 and V is TRBV25-1; 7 bases match TRBD1. The V gene end was trimmed by 3 bases and the J gene end by 3 bases; junction bases not matched to a gene: 1. The CDR3 runs 13 residues. Germline V gene data show CDR1 as MGHDK and CDR2 as SYGVNS. CDR3: CASSDRGYYGYTF. The CDR3 DNA sequence: TGTGCCAGCAGTGACAGGGGGTACTATGGCTACACCTTC.

This chain connects TRBV4-2 to TRBJ2-7; tentative D call: TRBD1 (6 bases). The germline gives CDR1 LGHNA, CDR2 YNFKEQ. This CDR3 has 15 amino acids. Deletions cut 0 bases from V and 3 bases from J, with 12 bases between. The CDR3 coding sequence is TGTGCCAGCAGCCAAGATGTAGGGGGAAACTACGAGCAGTACTTC. It encodes CASSQDVGGNYEQYF.